This paragraph reports one TCR beta chain. Its specificity is unknown. From blood CD8+ and CD4+ T cells, TCR beta sequences were generated. The germline V and J ends were trimmed by 3 bases and 2 bases, with 11 bases remaining between them. This CDR3 contains 13 residues. Germline values: CDR1 GTSNPN, CDR2 SVGIG (reference sequence). This sample was included in a study of CD8 T cells in Susac syndrome. Findings of the study overall: As the study acknowledged, the number of individuals in its TCR sequencing and HLA analysis was relatively small.

When the RNA was reverse transcribed, random hexamers were used with an input of 0.5 to 1 ug. The method of amplification for TCR beta CDR3 was immunoSEQ multiplex PCR, covering 54 Vbeta and 13 Jbeta. TCRdb re-called the immunoSEQ multiplex PCR reads through MiXCR, storing one row per CDR3 protein. The sample lists about 430,000 distinct CDR3 sequences; roughly 85% were seen once. This chain uses TRBV30 with TRBJ2-7; maybe TRBD1 (5 bases). This clonotype was sampled from a human donor with multiple sclerosis. Sequencing input: CD8+ T cells from PBMCs. For the CDR3, the DNA is TGTGCCTGGAGAGAAAGGGGTACCTACGAGCAGTACTTC. Translated, it gives CAWRERGTYEQYF.